The 5 T cell receptor beta chains listed next were all sequenced from one sample in a study of cytomegalovirus exposure and HLA in healthy donors. 13 Jbeta primers and 60 Vbeta primers were used for the PCR. TCRdb's table, derived via immunoSEQ multiplex PCR, lists solely in-frame clones and lacks some. The table lists around 150,000 clones, 68% of them singletons. The sequencing sample was made of PBMCs. These receptors were collected from a woman between 40 and 50 years old in good health and CMV-seropositive.

Worth noting for this clone: Without the conserved terminal phenylalanine or tryptophan, this CDR3 likely stems from a read error. V usage is TRBV28 and J usage is TRBJ1-5; D gene ambiguous. This CDR3 has 13 amino acids. The V and J ends lost 3 bases and 2 bases respectively, with 5 bases between them. Germline V gene data show CDR1 as MDHEN and CDR2 as SYDVKM. The chain's CDR3 is CASSFVGNQPQHL. In DNA, the CDR3 is TGTGCCAGCAGTTTCGTGGGCAATCAGCCCCAGCATCTT.

The chain joins TRBV4-2 to TRBJ1-5; 8 bases fit TRBD1. The length of the CDR3 is 15 residues. Germline loops: CDR1 LGHNA, CDR2 YNFKEQ. J lost 1 base, V lost 2 bases, and 1 base had no gene match. In nucleotides, the CDR3 is TGTGCCAGCAGCCAAACAGGGGGGAGCAATCAGCCCCAGCATTTT. Protein: CASSQTGGSNQPQHF.

This clone came up a few times. The V gene is TRBV9, the J gene TRBJ2-7, with D possibly being TRBD2 (5 bases). The V gene lost 4 bases and the J gene lost 0 bases, with 11 bases spanning the gap. Germline assignment: CDR1 SGDLS and CDR2 YYNGEE. CDR3 length equals 14 residues. Here the CDR3 DNA reads TGTGCCAGCAGCAAGGAGGACGCCTCCTACGAGCAGTACTTC. Protein sequence: CASSKEDASYEQYF.

The rearrangement uses TRBV28 and TRBJ2-7; D is possibly TRBD2 (6 bases). The CDR3 extends over 13 amino acids. The V gene's germline CDR1 is MDHEN and CDR2 SYDVKM. The ends were cut back, 7 bases at V and 7 bases at J, with 17 bases in the middle. Written as DNA, the CDR3 is TGTGCCAGCATCCGAACGTCGGGGGTTGAGCAGTACTTC. Translating it yields CASIRTSGVEQYF.

V is TRBV7-6 and J is TRBJ2-1; tentatively, D is TRBD2 (6 bases). Germline-derived CDR1 and CDR2 are SGHVS and FNYEAQ. This CDR3 is built from 17 residues. Trimming pared 6 bases from V and 0 bases from J, leaving 18 bases between. The CDR3 is CASRQRASADSYNEQFF. The CDR3 DNA is TGTGCCAGCAGACAAAGGGCTAGCGCGGACTCCTACAATGAGCAGTTCTTC.